These 5 T cell receptor beta chains originate from one sample sequenced in a study of T-cell memory formation after mild COVID-19. TCRdb re-derived calls from the 5' RACE reads in MiXCR, one entry per CDR3 protein. This table holds about 160,000 distinct CDR3 sequences, roughly 30% found once. Source material: PBMCs or a T cell subset sorted from them (not recorded which). These receptors were collected from an adult woman who had mild COVID-19 (a few samples of this study predate the infection). Cell type and time point are not known.

The chain uses TRBV20-1 and TRBJ1-4, with D perhaps matching TRBD1 (5 bases). The CDR3 has 14 amino acids. Between the trimmed V and J ends, which lost 6 bases and 5 bases, there was a span of 16 bases. CDR1 and CDR2 from the germline V gene are DFQATT and SNEGSKA (reference sequence). This CDR3 is CSASRDGRNEKLFF. Written as DNA, the CDR3 is TGCAGTGCCAGCCGGGACGGACGGAATGAAAAACTGTTTTTT.

This clonotype was seen a few times. This sequence joins TRBV5-1 and TRBJ2-3, with TRBD2 identical over 7 bases. There are 15 residues in the CDR3. Germline V gene sequence: CDR1 SGHRS, CDR2 YFSETQ. J was trimmed by 3 bases and V by 4 bases; bases with no gene match: 8. CDR3 nucleotide sequence: TGCGCCAGCAGCCCGGTCGCGGGAGCAACAGATACGCAGTATTTT. Its protein product is CASSPVAGATDTQYF.

This clonotype was seen ten or more times. This CDR3 reads CATSRVPQSYEQYF. The CDR3 bases are TGTGCCACCAGCAGAGTTCCACAGTCCTACGAGCAGTACTTC. The chain links TRBV15 to TRBJ2-7; D gene ambiguous. V was shortened by 1 base and J by 1 base, with 8 bases between the two germline ends. The CDR3 loop spans 14 amino acids. CDR1 and CDR2 (germline): LNHNV, YYDKDF (reference sequence).

The chain carries TRBV30 and TRBJ2-7; either TRBD1 or TRBD2 may fit D (6 bases each). The germline gives CDR1 GTSNPN, CDR2 SVGIG (reference sequence). Trimming shortened V by 3 bases and J by 5 bases, and 29 bases separated the two germline ends. CDR3 length: 18 amino acids. DNA for the CDR3: TGTGCCTGGAGGCCGGGGATTATCGGGGGCCAGGGCCTAGACGAGCAGTACTTC. It encodes CAWRPGIIGGQGLDEQYF.

This clonotype was detected a few times. V gene TRBV7-2 combines with J gene TRBJ1-3; D call uncertain. Trimming removed 1 base at V and 0 bases at J, with 16 bases between. The CDR3 contains 18 residues. Per germline, CDR1 SGHTA and CDR2 FQGNSA. The CDR3 sequence: CASSLEVGQAGSGNTIYF. CDR3 DNA: TGTGCCAGCAGCTTAGAAGTCGGCCAGGCCGGCTCTGGAAACACCATATATTTT. The full variable domain, rest sourced from reference TRBV7-2 and TRBJ1-3, is GAGVSQSPSNKVTEKGKDVELRCDPISGHTALYWYRQSLGQGLEFLIYFQGNSAPDKSGLPSDRFSAERTGGSVSTLTIQRTQQEDSAVYLCASSLEVGQAGSGNTIYFGEGSWLTVV.